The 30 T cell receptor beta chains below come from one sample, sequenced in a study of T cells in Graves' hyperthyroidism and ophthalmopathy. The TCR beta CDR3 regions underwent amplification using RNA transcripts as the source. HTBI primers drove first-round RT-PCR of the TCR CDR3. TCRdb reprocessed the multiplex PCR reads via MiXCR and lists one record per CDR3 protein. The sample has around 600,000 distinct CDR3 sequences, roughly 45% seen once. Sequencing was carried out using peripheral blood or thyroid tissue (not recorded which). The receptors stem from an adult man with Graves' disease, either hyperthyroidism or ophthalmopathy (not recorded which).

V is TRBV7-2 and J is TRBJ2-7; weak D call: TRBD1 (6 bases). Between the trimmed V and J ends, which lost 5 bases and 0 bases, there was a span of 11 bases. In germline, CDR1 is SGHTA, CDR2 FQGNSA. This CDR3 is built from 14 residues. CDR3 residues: CASSPEGVSYEQYF. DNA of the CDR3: TGTGCCAGCAGCCCCGAGGGGGTCTCCTACGAGCAGTACTTC.

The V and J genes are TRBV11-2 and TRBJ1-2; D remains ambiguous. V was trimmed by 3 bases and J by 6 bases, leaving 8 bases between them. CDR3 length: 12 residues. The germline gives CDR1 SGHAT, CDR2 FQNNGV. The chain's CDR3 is CASSFTGNGYTF. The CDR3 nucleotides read TGTGCCAGCAGCTTCACGGGGAATGGCTACACCTTC.

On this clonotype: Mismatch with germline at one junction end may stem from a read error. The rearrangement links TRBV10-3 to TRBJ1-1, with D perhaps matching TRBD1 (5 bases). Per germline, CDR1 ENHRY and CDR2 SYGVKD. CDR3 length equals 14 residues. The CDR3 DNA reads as TGTGCCAGCAGTGAACTGGGACCTTACACTGAAGCTTTCTTT. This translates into CASSELGPYTEAFF.

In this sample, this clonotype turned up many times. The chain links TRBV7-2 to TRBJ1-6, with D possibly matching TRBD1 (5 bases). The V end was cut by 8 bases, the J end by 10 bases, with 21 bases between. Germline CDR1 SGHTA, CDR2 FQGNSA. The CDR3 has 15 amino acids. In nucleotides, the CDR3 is TGTGCCAGCTCGAGGGAAGTTGGGGGAACCTCACCCCTCCACTTT. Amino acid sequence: CASSREVGGTSPLHF. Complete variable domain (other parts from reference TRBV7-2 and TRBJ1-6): GAGVSQSPSNKVTEKGKDVELRCDPISGHTALYWYRQSLGQGLEFLIYFQGNSAPDKSGLPSDRFSAERTGGSVSTLTIQRTQQEDSAVYLCASSREVGGTSPLHFGNGTRLTVT.

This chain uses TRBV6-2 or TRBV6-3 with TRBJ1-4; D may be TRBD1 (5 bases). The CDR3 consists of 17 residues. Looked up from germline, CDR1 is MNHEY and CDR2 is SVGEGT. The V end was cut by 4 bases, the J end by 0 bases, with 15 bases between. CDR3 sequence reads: CASSSPSTAATNEKLFF. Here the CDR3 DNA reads TGTGCCAGCAGTTCCCCCTCGACAGCCGCAACTAATGAAAAACTGTTTTTT.

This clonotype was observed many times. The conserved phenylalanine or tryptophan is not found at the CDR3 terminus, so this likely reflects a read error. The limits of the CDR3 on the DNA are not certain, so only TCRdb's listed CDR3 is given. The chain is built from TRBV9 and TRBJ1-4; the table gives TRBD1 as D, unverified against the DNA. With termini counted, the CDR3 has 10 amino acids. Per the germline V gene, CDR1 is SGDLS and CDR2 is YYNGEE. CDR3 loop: CASSVRHGAN.

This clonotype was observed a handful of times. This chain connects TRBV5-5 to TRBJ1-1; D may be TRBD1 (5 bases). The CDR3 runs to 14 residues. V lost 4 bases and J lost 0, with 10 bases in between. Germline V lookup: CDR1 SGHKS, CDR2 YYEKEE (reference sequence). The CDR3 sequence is CASSIRQMNTEAFF. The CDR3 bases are TGTGCCAGCAGCATAAGACAGATGAACACTGAAGCTTTCTTT.

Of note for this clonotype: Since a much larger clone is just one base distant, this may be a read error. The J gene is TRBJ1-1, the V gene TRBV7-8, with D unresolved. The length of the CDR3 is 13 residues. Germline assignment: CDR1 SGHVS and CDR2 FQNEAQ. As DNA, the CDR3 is TGTGCCGGCAGCTTATACCAGTCCACTGAAGCTTTCTTT. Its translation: CAGSLYQSTEAFF.

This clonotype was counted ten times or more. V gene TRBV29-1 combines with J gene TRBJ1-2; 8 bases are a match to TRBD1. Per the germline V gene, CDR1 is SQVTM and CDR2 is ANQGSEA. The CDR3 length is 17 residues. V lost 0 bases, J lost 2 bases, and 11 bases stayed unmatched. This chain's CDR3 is CSVEELDRVPSNYGYTF. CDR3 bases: TGCAGCGTTGAAGAGTTGGACAGGGTTCCCTCGAACTATGGCTACACCTTC.

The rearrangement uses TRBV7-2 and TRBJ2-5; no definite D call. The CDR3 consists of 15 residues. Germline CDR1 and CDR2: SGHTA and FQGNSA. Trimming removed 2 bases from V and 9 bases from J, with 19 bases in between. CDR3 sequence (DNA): TGTGCCAGCAGCTTATCCTCATTTGGCAATCAGCCCCAGTACTTC. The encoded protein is CASSLSSFGNQPQYF.

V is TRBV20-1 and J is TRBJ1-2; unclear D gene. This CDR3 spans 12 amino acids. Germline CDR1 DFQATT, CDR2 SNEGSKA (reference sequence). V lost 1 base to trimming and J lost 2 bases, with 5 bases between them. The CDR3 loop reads CSARGINYGYTF. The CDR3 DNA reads TGCAGTGCTAGAGGGATAAACTATGGCTACACCTTC.

CDR3 residues: CSAGVASEKLFF. The CDR3 coding sequence is TGCAGCGCAGGGGTGGCATCCGAAAAACTGTTTTTT. V is TRBV29-1 and J is TRBJ1-4, with D perhaps TRBD1 (6 bases). Germline CDR1 and CDR2: SQVTM and ANQGSEA. The V end was cut by 7 bases, the J end by 8 bases, with 14 bases between. The CDR3 extends over 12 amino acids.

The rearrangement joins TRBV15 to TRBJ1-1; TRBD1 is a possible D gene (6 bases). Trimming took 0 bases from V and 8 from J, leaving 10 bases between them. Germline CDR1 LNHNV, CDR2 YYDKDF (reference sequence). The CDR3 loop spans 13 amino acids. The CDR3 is CATSREGGAEAFF. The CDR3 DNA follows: TGTGCCACCAGCAGAGAGGGGGGCGCCGAAGCTTTCTTT.

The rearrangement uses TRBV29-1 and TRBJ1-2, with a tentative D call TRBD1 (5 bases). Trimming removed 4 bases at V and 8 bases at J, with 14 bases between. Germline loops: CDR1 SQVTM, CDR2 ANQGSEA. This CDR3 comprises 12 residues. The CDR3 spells CSVGAGTGGYTF. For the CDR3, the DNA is TGCAGCGTTGGGGCCGGGACTGGGGGCTACACCTTC.

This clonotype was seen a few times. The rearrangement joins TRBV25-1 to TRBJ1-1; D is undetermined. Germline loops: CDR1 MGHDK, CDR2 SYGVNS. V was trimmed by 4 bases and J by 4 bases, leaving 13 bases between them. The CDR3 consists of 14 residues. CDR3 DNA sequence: TGTGCCAGCAGTGTTTCGGCTTTCTTCACTGAAGCTTTCTTT. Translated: CASSVSAFFTEAFF.

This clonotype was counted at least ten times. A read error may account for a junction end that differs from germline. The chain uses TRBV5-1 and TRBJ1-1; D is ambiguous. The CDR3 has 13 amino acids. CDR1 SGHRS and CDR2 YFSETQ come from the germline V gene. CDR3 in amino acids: CASSLTTNTEAFF. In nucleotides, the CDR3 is TGTGCCAGCAGCTTAACGACGAACACTGAAGCTTTCTTT.

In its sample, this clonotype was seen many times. The CDR3 loop is CASSLTGSNTEAFF. In nucleotides, the CDR3 is TGTGCCAGCAGTTTAACAGGATCGAACACTGAAGCTTTCTTT. This chain connects TRBV12-3 or TRBV12-4 to TRBJ1-1; TRBD1 might be the D (5 bases). V gave up 2 bases and J gave up 1 base, with 8 bases separating them. CDR3 length: 14 amino acids.

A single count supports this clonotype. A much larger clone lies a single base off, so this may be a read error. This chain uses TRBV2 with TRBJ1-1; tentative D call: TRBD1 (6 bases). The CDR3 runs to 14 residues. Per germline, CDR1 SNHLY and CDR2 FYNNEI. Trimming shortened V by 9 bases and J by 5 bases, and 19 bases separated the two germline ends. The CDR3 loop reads CARIYSGAGTEAFF. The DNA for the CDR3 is TGTGCCAGAATCTATTCGGGGGCAGGTACTGAAGCTTTCTTT.

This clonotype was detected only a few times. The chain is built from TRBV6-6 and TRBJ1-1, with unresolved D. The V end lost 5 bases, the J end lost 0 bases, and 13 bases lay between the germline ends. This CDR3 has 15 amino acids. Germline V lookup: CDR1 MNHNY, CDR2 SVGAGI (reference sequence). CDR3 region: CASSPSRTVNTEAFF. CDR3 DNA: TGTGCCAGCAGTCCGAGTAGAACAGTGAACACTGAAGCTTTCTTT.

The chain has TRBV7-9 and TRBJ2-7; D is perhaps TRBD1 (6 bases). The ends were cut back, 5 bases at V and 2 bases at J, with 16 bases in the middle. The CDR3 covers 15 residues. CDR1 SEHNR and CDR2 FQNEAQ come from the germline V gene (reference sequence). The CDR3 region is CASSASRDNPYEQYF. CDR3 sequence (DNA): TGTGCCAGCAGCGCAAGTCGGGACAACCCCTACGAGCAGTACTTC. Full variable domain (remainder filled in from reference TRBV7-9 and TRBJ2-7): DTGVSQNPRHKITKRGQNVTFRCDPISEHNRLYWYRQTLGQGPEFLTYFQNEAQLEKSRLLSDRFSAERPKGSFSTLEIQRTEQGDSAMYLCASSASRDNPYEQYFGPGTRLTVT.

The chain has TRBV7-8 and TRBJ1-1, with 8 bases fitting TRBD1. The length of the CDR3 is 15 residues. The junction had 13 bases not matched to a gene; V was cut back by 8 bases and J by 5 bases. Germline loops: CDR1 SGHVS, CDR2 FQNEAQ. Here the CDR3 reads CASSPKGQGATEAFF. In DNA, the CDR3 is TGTGCCAGCTCACCAAAAGGGCAGGGGGCAACTGAAGCTTTCTTT. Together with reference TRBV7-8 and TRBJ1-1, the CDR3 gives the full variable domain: GAGVSQSPRYKVAKRGQDVALRCDPISGHVSLFWYQQALGQGPEFLTYFQNEAQLDKSGLPSDRFFAERPEGSVSTLKIQRTQQEDSAVYLCASSPKGQGATEAFFGQGTRLTVV.

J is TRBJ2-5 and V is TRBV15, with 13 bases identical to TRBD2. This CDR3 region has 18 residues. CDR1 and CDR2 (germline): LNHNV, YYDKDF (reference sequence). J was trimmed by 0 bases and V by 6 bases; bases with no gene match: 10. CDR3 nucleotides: TGTGCCACCAGTGATTTAGGGACTAGCGGGGTGAACCAAGAGACCCAGTACTTC. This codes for CATSDLGTSGVNQETQYF.

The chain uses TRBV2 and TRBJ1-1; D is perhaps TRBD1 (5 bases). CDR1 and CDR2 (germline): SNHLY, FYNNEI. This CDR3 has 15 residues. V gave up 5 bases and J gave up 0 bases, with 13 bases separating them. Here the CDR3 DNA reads TGTGCCAGCAGTTACTCGGGGGGTTTGAACACTGAAGCTTTCTTT. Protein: CASSYSGGLNTEAFF.

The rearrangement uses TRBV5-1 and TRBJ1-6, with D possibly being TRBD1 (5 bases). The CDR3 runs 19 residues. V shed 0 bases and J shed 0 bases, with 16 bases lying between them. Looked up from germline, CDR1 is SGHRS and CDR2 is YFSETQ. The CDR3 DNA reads TGCGCCAGCAGCTTGGATCCCCCGGGGGTCAGCTCCTATAATTCACCCCTCCACTTT. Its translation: CASSLDPPGVSSYNSPLHF.

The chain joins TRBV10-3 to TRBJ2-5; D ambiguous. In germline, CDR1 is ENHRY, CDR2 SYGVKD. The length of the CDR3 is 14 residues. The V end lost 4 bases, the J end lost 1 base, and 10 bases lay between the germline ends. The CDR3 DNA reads TGTGCCATCAGTGGAGAGACCCGCCAAGAGACCCAGTACTTC. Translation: CAISGETRQETQYF.

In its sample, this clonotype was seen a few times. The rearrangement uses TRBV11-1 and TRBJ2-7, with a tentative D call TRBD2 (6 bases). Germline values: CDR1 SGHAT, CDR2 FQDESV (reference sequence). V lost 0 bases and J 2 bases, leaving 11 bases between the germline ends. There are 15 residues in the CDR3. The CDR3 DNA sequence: TGTGCCAGCAGCTTAGCATGGGACTCAGCCTACGAGCAGTACTTC. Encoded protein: CASSLAWDSAYEQYF. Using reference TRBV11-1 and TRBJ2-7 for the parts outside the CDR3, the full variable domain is EAEVAQSPRYKITEKSQAVAFWCDPISGHATLYWYRQILGQGPELLVQFQDESVVDDSQLPKDRFSAERLKGVDSTLKIQPAELGDSAMYLCASSLAWDSAYEQYFGPGTRLTVT.

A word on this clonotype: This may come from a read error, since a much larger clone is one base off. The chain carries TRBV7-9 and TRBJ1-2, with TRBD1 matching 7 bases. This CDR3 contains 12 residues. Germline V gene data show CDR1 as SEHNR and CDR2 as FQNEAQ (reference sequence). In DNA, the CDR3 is TGTGCCAGCAGCCTCCAGGGGGTTGGCTGCACCTTC. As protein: CASSLQGVGCTF.

The CDR3 DNA is TGTGCCAGCAGTTTCCGCATGGGGGGGCCGAATCAGCCCCAGCATTTT. This sequence encodes CASSFRMGGPNQPQHF. The chain carries TRBV12-3 or TRBV12-4 and TRBJ1-5, with D possibly TRBD1 on 6 matching bases. V gave up 3 bases and J gave up 4 bases, with 16 bases separating them. The CDR3 sequence is 16 residues long.

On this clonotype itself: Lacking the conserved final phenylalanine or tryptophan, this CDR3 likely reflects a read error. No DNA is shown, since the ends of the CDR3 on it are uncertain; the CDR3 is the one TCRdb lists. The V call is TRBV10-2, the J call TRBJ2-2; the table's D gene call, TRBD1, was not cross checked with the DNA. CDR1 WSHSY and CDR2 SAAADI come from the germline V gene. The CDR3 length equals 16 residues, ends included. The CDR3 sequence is CASSTRGQGRHRGAVV.

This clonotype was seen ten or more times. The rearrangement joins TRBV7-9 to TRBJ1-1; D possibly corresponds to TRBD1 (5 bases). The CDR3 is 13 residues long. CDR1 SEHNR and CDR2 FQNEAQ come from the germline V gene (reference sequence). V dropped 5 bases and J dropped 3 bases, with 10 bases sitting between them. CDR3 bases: TGTGCCAGCAGCGAAGGGGTATACACTGAAGCTTTCTTT. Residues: CASSEGVYTEAFF.